This is a list of T cell receptor beta chains from one sample in a study of spatial heterogeneity in lung cancer. TCRdb processed the 5' RACE reads anew with MiXCR; each CDR3 protein has one entry. The sample yields 60,000 to 80,000 distinct CDR3 sequences, roughly 13% seen once. Sample: PBMCs, taken at surgery. Source of these receptors: a male donor with early-stage non-small cell lung cancer. CDR3s include the opening cysteine and the closing phenylalanine or tryptophan. Fields, in order: D gene, J gene, V gene, clone size, CDR3 DNA, CDR3 protein. The D gene is left open where the match is weak. Clone size is given for some rows only: seen once, a few or many times, or a class if the clone is expanded.

D: -; J: TRBJ1-2; V: TRBV12-3/TRBV12-4; size: -; DNA: TGTGCCAGCAGCTTGGGACCTCCAGCTAACTATGGCTACACCTTC; CDR3: CASSLGPPANYGYTF
D: TRBD1; J: TRBJ1-1; V: TRBV7-9; size: -; DNA: TGTGCCAGCAGCCTCACGGACAGGGCGAACACTGAAGCTTTCTTT; CDR3: CASSLTDRANTEAFF
D: -; J: TRBJ1-1; V: TRBV6-1; size: few; DNA: TGTGCCAGCAGATTCCAGGGCGAGGTGGCTGAAGCTTTCTTT; CDR3: CASRFQGEVAEAFF
D: TRBD1; J: TRBJ2-3; V: TRBV11-1; size: many; DNA: TGTGCCAGCAGCTTCACAGGGGGCACAGATACGCAGTATTTT; CDR3: CASSFTGGTDTQYF
D: -; J: TRBJ2-6; V: TRBV5-1; size: many; DNA: TGCGCCAGCAGCTCGGGACCGCTCTGGGGGGCCAACGTCCTGACTTTC; CDR3: CASSSGPLWGANVLTF
D: -; J: TRBJ2-3; V: TRBV18; size: few; DNA: TGTGCCAGCTCACAAGACAGATACACAGATACGCAGTATTTT; CDR3: CASSQDRYTDTQYF
D: TRBD1; J: TRBJ1-2; V: TRBV5-1; size: few; DNA: TGCGCCAGCAGCCCCGGACAGGCCTTCTATGGCTACACCTTC; CDR3: CASSPGQAFYGYTF
D: -; J: TRBJ2-3; V: TRBV5-1; size: -; DNA: TGCGCCAGCAGCTTGGGAACCTCGGGACACTCACGAGATACGCAGTATTTT; CDR3: CASSLGTSGHSRDTQYF
D: TRBD2; J: TRBJ2-3; V: TRBV12-3/TRBV12-4; size: many; DNA: TGTGCCAGCAGTCCCCGTCTAGGGAGCGGGGGACTCTGGGGCACAGATACGCAGTATTTT; CDR3: CASSPRLGSGGLWGTDTQYF
D: -; J: TRBJ1-1; V: TRBV6-5; size: few; DNA: TGTGCCAGCAGTTCGGCGGGGAGTAAGAACACTGAAGCTTTCTTT; CDR3: CASSSAGSKNTEAFF
D: -; J: TRBJ2-2; V: TRBV19; size: few; DNA: TGTGCCAGTAGTAGGGGCGTAGTGGCTACGAACACCGGGGAGCTGTTTTTT; CDR3: CASSRGVVATNTGELFF
D: -; J: TRBJ2-7; V: TRBV10-3; size: -; DNA: TGTGCCATCAGTGGATACTCCTACGAGCAGTACTTC; CDR3: CAISGYSYEQYF
D: TRBD2; J: TRBJ2-7; V: TRBV6-5; size: few; DNA: TGTGCCAGCAGCCCGGCTAGCGGGAGGTCGGGCGAGCAGTACTTC; CDR3: CASSPASGRSGEQYF
D: TRBD1; J: TRBJ2-2; V: TRBV5-1; size: few; DNA: TGCGCCAGCAGCGCTCGGACAGGGTTCGGGGAGCTGTTTTTT; CDR3: CASSARTGFGELFF
D: -; J: TRBJ1-5; V: TRBV12-3/TRBV12-4; size: -; DNA: TGTGCCAGCAGTTTAGCGGGGTACAATCAGCCCCAGCATTTT; CDR3: CASSLAGYNQPQHF
D: -; J: TRBJ2-2; V: TRBV5-1; size: few; DNA: TGCGCCAGCAGCCCCCTCGCAGGAGGCCGAGGAACCGGGGAGCTGTTTTTT; CDR3: CASSPLAGGRGTGELFF
D: TRBD1; J: TRBJ1-2; V: TRBV4-3; size: many; DNA: TGCGCCAGCAGCCAAGATTTCTCGACAGGGCCTGATGGCTACACCTTC; CDR3: CASSQDFSTGPDGYTF
D: -; J: TRBJ1-1; V: TRBV2; size: -; DNA: TGTGCCAGCAGTGAAGCGCTTATCGGGGGCACTGAAGCTTTCTTT; CDR3: CASSEALIGGTEAFF
D: TRBD2; J: TRBJ2-7; V: TRBV29-1; size: -; DNA: TGCAGCGTTGAAGCGGGTCCGGGACTAGCGGGAGACGAGCAGTACTTC; CDR3: CSVEAGPGLAGDEQYF
D: -; J: TRBJ1-1; V: TRBV7-2; size: -; DNA: TGTGCCAGCAGCCCATACAGGGATTACACTGAAGCTTTCTTT; CDR3: CASSPYRDYTEAFF
D: TRBD1; J: TRBJ1-5; V: TRBV19; size: -; DNA: TGTGCCAGTACCACTCCGGGACAGGGGGCAGGACAGCCCCAGCATTTT; CDR3: CASTTPGQGAGQPQHF
D: TRBD1; J: TRBJ1-5; V: TRBV24-1; size: -; DNA: TGTGCCACCAGTCCCGGGACAGGGAATCAGCCCCAGCATTTT; CDR3: CATSPGTGNQPQHF
D: -; J: TRBJ2-1; V: TRBV5-1; size: many; DNA: TGCGCCAGCAGCTTGGGCGACACTTACAATGAGCAGTTCTTC; CDR3: CASSLGDTYNEQFF
D: -; J: TRBJ1-1; V: TRBV29-1; size: -; DNA: TGCAGCGTTGATAGTCAGGTGGGCACTGAAGCTTTCTTT; CDR3: CSVDSQVGTEAFF
D: -; J: TRBJ2-5; V: TRBV4-1; size: -; DNA: TGCGCCAGCAGCCAAGAGGGCTTCAATAGGGAGACCCAGTACTTC; CDR3: CASSQEGFNRETQYF
D: -; J: TRBJ1-2; V: TRBV18; size: few; DNA: TGTGCCAGCTCACCCTCCACTCAAGTTGGCTACACCTTC; CDR3: CASSPSTQVGYTF
D: -; J: TRBJ2-7; V: TRBV13; size: many; DNA: TGTGCCAGCAGCTTAGGGGTCGGCTCCTACGAGCAGTACTTC; CDR3: CASSLGVGSYEQYF
D: TRBD2; J: TRBJ2-5; V: TRBV10-3; size: many; DNA: TGTGCCATCAGTGCCGCAAGCGGGAGAGAGACCCAGTACTTC; CDR3: CAISAASGRETQYF
D: -; J: TRBJ2-1; V: TRBV4-1; size: many; DNA: TGCGCCAGCAGCTTTAGGGGGGATAATGAGCAGTTCTTC; CDR3: CASSFRGDNEQFF
D: -; J: TRBJ2-3; V: TRBV7-2; size: -; DNA: TGTGCCAGCAGCTTACTAGGGCCGAGCACAGATACGCAGTATTTT; CDR3: CASSLLGPSTDTQYF
D: TRBD1; J: TRBJ2-7; V: TRBV7-2; size: -; DNA: TGTGCCAGCAGCGTAGGACAGGGTCCTCTCTACGAGCAGTACTTC; CDR3: CASSVGQGPLYEQYF
D: -; J: TRBJ2-1; V: TRBV11-3; size: few; DNA: TGTGCCAGCAGCCCAGCGGGTTACAATGAGCAGTTCTTC; CDR3: CASSPAGYNEQFF
D: -; J: TRBJ2-1; V: TRBV27; size: few; DNA: TGTGCCAGCAGTTTAGGCCTAGCGGAGCAGTTCTTC; CDR3: CASSLGLAEQFF
D: TRBD1; J: TRBJ2-7; V: TRBV10-2; size: -; DNA: TGCGCCAGCAGCCGAGATAAAAGACAGGGGACTTTCTCCTACGAGCAGTACTTC; CDR3: CASSRDKRQGTFSYEQYF
D: -; J: TRBJ1-1; V: TRBV12-3/TRBV12-4; size: many; DNA: TGTGCCAGCAGTTTGATGGGGCCGGGGACTGAAGCTTTCTTT; CDR3: CASSLMGPGTEAFF
D: -; J: TRBJ2-1; V: TRBV11-3; size: -; DNA: TGTGCCAGCAGCGTAGGGGAAACCTACAATGAGCAGTTCTTC; CDR3: CASSVGETYNEQFF
D: -; J: TRBJ1-2; V: TRBV30; size: few; DNA: TGTGCCTGGAGTGTACTAACTAACTATGGCTACACCTTC; CDR3: CAWSVLTNYGYTF
D: -; J: TRBJ1-3; V: TRBV20-1; size: many; DNA: TGCAGTGCTAGAGACCCAGGGAGGCCTGGAAACACCATATATTTT; CDR3: CSARDPGRPGNTIYF
D: -; J: TRBJ1-1; V: TRBV4-1; size: many; DNA: TGCGCCAGCAGCCAAGCTTACACAGTGGACACTGAAGCTTTCTTT; CDR3: CASSQAYTVDTEAFF
D: -; J: TRBJ2-1; V: TRBV9; size: many; DNA: TGTGCCAGCAGCGTAGCGTCATTACAGGACATCTCCTACAATGAGCAGTTCTTC; CDR3: CASSVASLQDISYNEQFF
D: -; J: TRBJ2-1; V: TRBV12-3/TRBV12-4; size: many; DNA: TGTGCCAGCAGTTTAGGGAGTGGCTCCTACAATGAGCAGTTCTTC; CDR3: CASSLGSGSYNEQFF
D: -; J: TRBJ2-6; V: TRBV7-9; size: few; DNA: TGTGCCAGCAGCTCTGGCCCCGACGTCCTGACTTTC; CDR3: CASSSGPDVLTF
D: -; J: TRBJ1-6; V: TRBV9; size: -; DNA: TGTGCCAGCAGCGTCACAGGGAACGGCTCACCCCTCCACTTT; CDR3: CASSVTGNGSPLHF
D: -; J: TRBJ2-5; V: TRBV7-9; size: few; DNA: TGTGCCAGCAGCTACGTCGAGGAGACCCAGTACTTC; CDR3: CASSYVEETQYF
D: TRBD2; J: TRBJ2-1; V: TRBV20-1; size: few; DNA: TGCAGTGCTAGAGATCACCCACTAGCGGGAACATATCATCGTGAGCAGTTCTTC; CDR3: CSARDHPLAGTYHREQFF
D: -; J: TRBJ2-1; V: TRBV12-3/TRBV12-4; size: few; DNA: TGTGCCAGCAGTTTTATCTGGGAGTCGCAGTTCTTC; CDR3: CASSFIWESQFF
D: -; J: TRBJ2-3; V: TRBV20-1; size: -; DNA: TGCAGTGCTATACGGGCCGACTCCGGGGCAGATACGCAGTATTTT; CDR3: CSAIRADSGADTQYF
D: -; J: TRBJ2-1; V: TRBV7-9; size: -; DNA: TGTGCCAGCAGCTTAGCGGTCAGGATTTCGAATGAGCAGTTCTTC; CDR3: CASSLAVRISNEQFF
D: -; J: TRBJ1-4; V: TRBV20-1; size: many; DNA: TGCAGTGCTATCTTCGGCCGGGACACCAGTGAAAAACTGTTTTTT; CDR3: CSAIFGRDTSEKLFF
D: -; J: TRBJ1-1; V: TRBV7-2; size: few; DNA: TGTGCCAGCAGCTTAAGTAGGGTTGGGACTGAAGCTTTCTTT; CDR3: CASSLSRVGTEAFF
D: TRBD2; J: TRBJ2-1; V: TRBV29-1; size: -; DNA: TGCAGCGTCCCGCCCCCACTAGCGGGAGGTTACAATGAGCAGTTCTTC; CDR3: CSVPPPLAGGYNEQFF
D: -; J: TRBJ1-5; V: TRBV9; size: -; DNA: TGTGCCAGCAGCGTAGCTGGGGATAGGGATCAGCCCCAGCATTTT; CDR3: CASSVAGDRDQPQHF
D: -; J: TRBJ1-5; V: TRBV6-5; size: -; DNA: TGTGCCAGCAGTGCGCCAGGATTACATCAGCCCCAGCATTTT; CDR3: CASSAPGLHQPQHF
D: TRBD2; J: TRBJ2-3; V: TRBV24-1; size: few; DNA: TGTGCCGTGCAGCGGGAGGCGAGCACAGATACGCAGTATTTT; CDR3: CAVQREASTDTQYF
D: -; J: TRBJ1-4; V: TRBV7-8; size: -; DNA: TGTGCCAGCAGCTTAGGGTGGCAGGCTAGTGAAAAACTGTTTTTT; CDR3: CASSLGWQASEKLFF
D: -; J: TRBJ2-3; V: TRBV5-1; size: few; DNA: TGCGCCAGCAGCTTGGACCCGGGACTTAGCACAGATACGCAGTATTTT; CDR3: CASSLDPGLSTDTQYF
D: -; J: TRBJ2-3; V: TRBV12-3/TRBV12-4; size: -; DNA: TGTGCCAGCAGTTTAGCGCGAAGCGCAACTAGCACAGATACGCAGTATTTT; CDR3: CASSLARSATSTDTQYF
D: -; J: TRBJ2-7; V: TRBV29-1; size: -; DNA: TGCAGCGTTGAGCCCATAGGGCTCTACGAGCAGTACTTC; CDR3: CSVEPIGLYEQYF
D: -; J: TRBJ2-1; V: TRBV11-2; size: -; DNA: TGTGCCAGCAGCTTAGATCTATTTCGACAAGCACACAATGAGCAGTTCTTC; CDR3: CASSLDLFRQAHNEQFF
D: TRBD2; J: TRBJ2-1; V: TRBV3-1; size: many; DNA: TGTGCCAGCAGCTCCCGGACTAGCGGGAGGGTTAAGGAGCAGTTCTTC; CDR3: CASSSRTSGRVKEQFF